The 25 T cell receptor beta chains below come from one sample, sequenced in a study of naive and memory T cell subsets. An equimolar mix of two oligonucleotides served as the beta constant-region primer for TRBC1 and TRBC2. A single record per CDR3 protein comes from TCRdb applying MiXCR to the UMI-ligation and nested PCR reads. The profile shows 140,000 to 150,000 distinct CDR3 sequences, more than 15% of them singletons. The sample was naive CD4+ T cells from blood. These receptors came from a human donor in good health.

The chain carries TRBV7-2 and TRBJ2-3; D is unclear. CDR1 SGHTA and CDR2 FQGNSA come from the germline V gene. The CDR3 is 16 residues long. Trimming took 5 bases from V and 2 from J, leaving 17 bases between them. DNA for the CDR3: TGTGCCAGCAGCCTAAATCGTGGCAGATTCACAGATACGCAGTATTTT. It translates to CASSLNRGRFTDTQYF.

The chain is built from TRBV5-1 and TRBJ2-7; D is undetermined. CDR3 length equals 15 residues. CDR1 is SGHRS and CDR2 is YFSETQ in the germline V gene. Trimming pared 4 bases from V and 3 bases from J, leaving 17 bases between. CDR3 loop: CASSQEADTFYEQYF. In nucleotides, the CDR3 is TGCGCCAGCAGCCAAGAAGCCGACACGTTCTACGAGCAGTACTTC.

This clonotype has just a few counts. J is TRBJ1-2 and V is TRBV4-3; tentative D call: TRBD1 (6 bases). Germline assignment: CDR1 LGHNA and CDR2 YSLEER. The CDR3 runs to 17 residues. The V gene lost 0 bases and the J gene lost 4 bases, with 18 bases spanning the gap. The CDR3 loop is CASSQDGSQGMLYGYTF. DNA for the CDR3: TGCGCCAGCAGCCAAGACGGGTCCCAGGGGATGCTCTATGGCTACACCTTC.

This clonotype appeared once. The rearrangement links TRBV28 to TRBJ1-6, with D uncertain. Germline V gene sequence: CDR1 MDHEN, CDR2 SYDVKM. The V and J ends lost 3 bases and 11 bases respectively, with 8 bases between them. This CDR3 comprises 12 residues. CDR3 sequence reads: CASSFKGTPLHF. The CDR3 nucleotides are TGTGCCAGCAGTTTTAAGGGAACACCCCTCCACTTT.

This rearrangement joins TRBV15 to TRBJ2-5, with TRBD2 matching over 13 bases. CDR1 and CDR2 from the germline V gene are LNHNV and YYDKDF (reference sequence). The CDR3 sequence is 15 residues long. V lost 6 bases to trimming and J lost 4 bases; unmatched junction nucleotides: 5. CDR3 nucleotides: TGTGCCACCAGTCTGCGACTAGCGGGAGGAGAGACCCAGTACTTC. It is translated as CATSLRLAGGETQYF.

This clonotype was seen a handful of times. The chain joins TRBV10-3 to TRBJ1-4; 7 nucleotides agree with TRBD1. The germline V gene has CDR1 ENHRY and CDR2 SYGVKD. CDR3 length: 13 amino acids. Unmatched junction bases numbered 6, after V lost 6 bases and J lost 8 bases. CDR3 sequence (DNA): TGTGCCATCAGCCGGGACAGTGGGGAAAAACTGTTTTTT. This translates into CAISRDSGEKLFF.

The sample holds a few counts of this clonotype. The rearrangement joins TRBV7-2 to TRBJ2-7, with unresolved D. The CDR3 spans 12 residues. Germline loops: CDR1 SGHTA, CDR2 FQGNSA. The V end lost 0 bases, the J end lost 6 bases, and 6 bases lay between the germline ends. In nucleotides, the CDR3 is TGTGCCAGCAGCTTAGCGCTTTCCGAGCAGTACTTC. Protein product: CASSLALSEQYF.

This clonotype was seen only once. The V and J genes are TRBV5-4 and TRBJ2-2; D might be TRBD2 (5 bases). The CDR3 contains 15 residues. The V gene's germline CDR1 is SGHNT and CDR2 YYREEE (reference sequence). V lost 2 bases to trimming and J lost 4 bases, with 12 bases between them. The CDR3 loop reads CASSLGGSPTGELFF. In DNA, the CDR3 is TGTGCCAGCAGCTTAGGTGGGAGCCCCACCGGGGAGCTGTTTTTT.

Ten or more counts support this clonotype. This chain links TRBV19 with TRBJ2-1, with D perhaps assigned TRBD1 or TRBD2 (5 bases each). V was clipped by 5 bases and J by 9 bases, with 20 bases between them. There are 15 residues in the CDR3. Germline V lookup: CDR1 LNHDA, CDR2 SQIVND (reference sequence). The DNA for the CDR3 is TGTGCCAGTAGTCCCCTTGGATGGGACGAGGTTGAGCAGTTCTTC. It specifies CASSPLGWDEVEQFF.

The chain links TRBV24-1 to TRBJ2-3; D gene unclear. CDR3 length equals 16 residues. The germline V and J ends were trimmed by 2 bases and 2 bases, with 13 bases remaining between them. CDR1 is KGHDR and CDR2 is SFDVKD in the germline V gene. The CDR3 DNA sequence: TGTGCCACCAGTGATTCCACGCCTCCCCCCACAGATACGCAGTATTTT. It encodes CATSDSTPPPTDTQYF.

The V gene is TRBV27, the J gene TRBJ2-3; D might be TRBD1 (6 bases). The V end lost 6 bases, the J end lost 2 bases, and 18 bases lay between the germline ends. The CDR3 has 16 residues. Germline values: CDR1 MNHEY, CDR2 SMNVEV (reference sequence). DNA for the CDR3: TGTGCCAGCAGGTCCGCCGGGCCAGGGGTCACAGATACGCAGTATTTT. It encodes CASRSAGPGVTDTQYF.

This clonotype was recorded a few times. The chain has TRBV10-3 and TRBJ1-1; D is unclear. The CDR3 is 15 residues long. The V and J ends lost 4 bases and 4 bases respectively, with 16 bases between them. CDR1 is ENHRY and CDR2 is SYGVKD in the germline V gene. CDR3 loop: CAISGVEGSGTEAFF. The CDR3 coding sequence is TGTGCCATCAGTGGAGTTGAGGGATCAGGCACTGAAGCTTTCTTT.

The CDR3 region is CASSLVSGNIQYF. The CDR3 bases are TGTGCCAGCAGCTTAGTTAGTGGAAACATTCAGTACTTC. The chain links TRBV7-2 to TRBJ2-4; D remains ambiguous. V was pared by 1 base and J by 6 bases, with 7 bases between. Germline CDR1 is SGHTA and CDR2 is FQGNSA. The CDR3 loop spans 13 amino acids. Complete variable domain (other parts from reference TRBV7-2 and TRBJ2-4): GAGVSQSPSNKVTEKGKDVELRCDPISGHTALYWYRQSLGQGLEFLIYFQGNSAPDKSGLPSDRFSAERTGGSVSTLTIQRTQQEDSAVYLCASSLVSGNIQYFGAGTRLSVL.

This clonotype turned up a few times. The CDR3 sequence is CSVEASSASYNEQFF. CDR3 sequence (DNA): TGCAGCGTTGAGGCCTCTAGCGCCTCCTACAATGAGCAGTTCTTC. The V and J genes are TRBV29-1 and TRBJ2-1; TRBD2 might be the D (6 bases). The CDR3 extends over 15 amino acids. V was cut by 3 bases and J by 0 bases, with 12 bases left in between. Germline V CDR1 and CDR2: SQVTM, ANQGSEA.

This clonotype was counted only a few times. The rearrangement links TRBV19 to TRBJ2-1; 9 bases map to TRBD2. This CDR3 spans 18 amino acids. Per the germline V gene, CDR1 is LNHDA and CDR2 is SQIVND (reference sequence). J lost 5 bases, V lost 3 bases, and 14 bases had no gene match. CDR3 sequence reads: CASSIVGSGSKTNNEQFF. DNA of the CDR3: TGTGCCAGTAGTATCGTCGGTAGCGGGAGTAAGACGAACAATGAGCAGTTCTTC.

The chain has TRBV12-3 or TRBV12-4 and TRBJ1-3; D unclear. Trimming removed 6 bases from V and 4 bases from J, with 16 bases in between. The length of the CDR3 is 15 residues. CDR3 sequence (DNA): TGTGCCAGCAGCCCCGTCGTGGATCCGGGAAACACCATATATTTT. This encodes CASSPVVDPGNTIYF.

The chain employs TRBV6-5 and TRBJ1-1; D unclear. V lost 5 bases and J 5 bases, leaving 6 bases between the germline ends. Germline-derived CDR1 and CDR2 are MNHEY and SVGAGI. This CDR3 spans 11 amino acids. The CDR3: CASSAVTEAFF. The CDR3 DNA reads TGTGCCAGCAGTGCCGTGACTGAAGCTTTCTTT.

The chain is built from TRBV5-1 and TRBJ1-2; 7 bases fit TRBD1. The trim removed 4 bases at V and 8 bases at J, leaving 8 bases unmatched. This CDR3 is built from 13 residues. Germline lookup yields CDR1 SGHRS and CDR2 YFSETQ. DNA of the CDR3: TGCGCCAGCAGCCCCGCCAGGGGGGAAGGCTACACCTTC. This gives the protein CASSPARGEGYTF.

The CDR3 DNA sequence: TGTGCCAGCAGACCCGACGGTCCTCGATTGGATACGCAGTATTTT. Its translation is CASRPDGPRLDTQYF. The chain links TRBV6-5 to TRBJ2-3, with D hard to call. Germline CDR1 MNHEY, CDR2 SVGAGI. Trimming left V 6 bases short and J 6 bases short, with 19 bases between. The CDR3 contains 15 residues.

This chain joins TRBV5-4 and TRBJ2-3; D is possibly TRBD2 (5 bases). Germline CDR1 and CDR2: SGHNT and YYREEE (reference sequence). The CDR3 is 12 residues long. Trimming took off 7 bases at V and 3 bases at J, with 9 bases between the two ends. In DNA form, the CDR3 reads TGTGCCAGCCTAAGGGAGACAGATACGCAGTATTTT. It is translated as CASLRETDTQYF.

This chain joins TRBV20-1 and TRBJ1-3; D gene ambiguous. Trimming left V 6 bases short and J 0 bases short, with 12 bases between. The CDR3 runs 14 residues. The germline V gene encodes CDR1 DFQATT and CDR2 SNEGSKA (reference sequence). The CDR3 DNA sequence: TGCAGTGCAACCGACGGGAACTCTGGAAACACCATATATTTT. Translation: CSATDGNSGNTIYF.

The J gene is TRBJ1-5, the V gene TRBV28; D is uncertain. CDR1 MDHEN and CDR2 SYDVKM come from the germline V gene. The V end was cut by 6 bases, the J end by 1 base, with 4 bases between. The CDR3 covers 12 residues. The CDR3: CASRQSNQPQHF. As DNA, the CDR3 is TGTGCCAGCAGACAGAGCAATCAGCCCCAGCATTTT.

This clonotype was observed a handful of times. The chain combines TRBV29-1 with TRBJ2-7; no firm D call. CDR1 and CDR2 from the germline V gene are SQVTM and ANQGSEA. The CDR3 runs 12 residues. V lost 6 bases and J lost 9, with 18 bases in between. CDR3 amino acids: CSVGPPGRGQYF. As DNA, the CDR3 is TGCAGCGTCGGACCGCCCGGTCGAGGGCAGTACTTC.

In its sample, this clonotype was seen a few times. CDR3 region: CASSPRVGYQETQYF. The CDR3 coding sequence is TGTGCCAGCAGCCCCCGGGTGGGGTACCAAGAGACCCAGTACTTC. The chain couples TRBV7-2 to TRBJ2-5, with D unclear. This CDR3 has 15 amino acids. V shed 5 bases and J shed 0 bases, with 13 bases lying between them. CDR1 and CDR2 from the germline V gene are SGHTA and FQGNSA.

V is TRBV6-2 or TRBV6-3 and J is TRBJ1-2; unclear D gene. The CDR3 loop spans 12 amino acids. With 6 bases removed from V and 2 bases from J, the gap between germline ends came to 7 bases. Per germline, CDR1 MNHEY and CDR2 SVGEGT. The CDR3 region is CASSPDNYGYTF. The DNA for the CDR3 is TGTGCCAGCAGCCCAGACAACTATGGCTACACCTTC.